The entry that follows covers one TCR beta chain sequence. Its target is not known. V dropped 0 bases and J dropped 3; count of bases not matched to a gene: 3. Per the germline V gene, CDR1 is GTSNPN and CDR2 is SVGIG (reference sequence). The CDR3 has 15 amino acids. These data are taken from a study of T cell responses to AZD1222 COVID-19 vaccine. Profiled with immunoSEQ multiplex PCR; TCRdb holds only in-frame clones, not every one. The sample consists of over 150,000 clones, approximately 86% of them appearing once. Study observations and caveats: Spike-specific TCR depth and breadth grew after two AZD1222 doses. White British donors predominated, females outnumbered males, and clonal diversity was possibly underestimated.

The chain has TRBV30 and TRBJ2-3, with 10 bases matching TRBD1. The clonotype comes from an adult in good health. Sample: peripheral blood, taken on day 0 of AZD1222 vaccination. CDR3 in DNA: TGTGCCTGGAGTGTAGGACAGGGGGGGACAGATACGCAGTATTTT. It translates to CAWSVGQGGTDTQYF.